The 22 T cell receptor beta chains listed next were all sequenced from one sample in a study of cytomegalovirus exposure and HLA in healthy donors. This PCR relied on a set of 60 Vbeta primers and 13 Jbeta primers. The method was immunoSEQ multiplex PCR; TCRdb's version includes in-frame clones alone and lacks a portion of them. The sample lists 85,000 to 130,000 clones; roughly four fifths were seen once. The sequenced material came from PBMCs. These receptors all come from a male donor in good health and CMV-seropositive.

V usage is TRBV7-9 and J usage is TRBJ2-1, with 8 positions matching TRBD1. This CDR3 region has 14 residues. The ends lost 6 bases at V and 8 bases at J; junction bases unmatched: 9. Looked up from germline, CDR1 is SEHNR and CDR2 is FQNEAQ (reference sequence). The CDR3 loop is CASRSGQVVDEQFF. DNA for the CDR3: TGTGCCAGCAGGTCGGGACAGGTCGTCGATGAGCAGTTCTTC.

This clone has only one observation. The chain has TRBV6-6 and TRBJ2-5; possibly TRBD1 for D (6 bases). From germline, CDR1 is MNHNY and CDR2 SVGAGI (reference sequence). Deletions cut 6 bases from V and 1 base from J, with 15 bases between. The CDR3 runs 15 residues. The CDR3 spells CASRAPGHLQETQYF. In DNA form, the CDR3 reads TGTGCCAGCAGAGCGCCGGGACACCTCCAAGAGACCCAGTACTTC.

The chain is built from TRBV2 and TRBJ2-4; D unclear. V was trimmed by 8 bases and J by 9 bases, leaving 11 bases between them. The CDR3 runs 11 residues. Germline CDR1 is SNHLY and CDR2 is FYNNEI. DNA for the CDR3: TGTGCCAGCCTGGCCCAACGCATTCAGTACTTC. It codes for CASLAQRIQYF.

This clone was detected only once. V gene TRBV7-6 combines with J gene TRBJ2-1, with TRBD1 identical over 7 bases. The CDR3 covers 15 residues. Looked up from germline, CDR1 is SGHVS and CDR2 is FNYEAQ. The V segment lost 5 bases and the J segment 0 bases; nucleotides outside the gene matches: 4. In DNA form, the CDR3 reads TGTGCCAGCAGCCCCCGGGACAGCTCCTACAATGAGCAGTTCTTC. It encodes CASSPRDSSYNEQFF.

This clone was seen only a few times. The chain links TRBV7-6 to TRBJ2-7; no definite D call. CDR1 is SGHVS and CDR2 is FNYEAQ in the germline V gene. The CDR3 length is 13 residues. Trimming took 3 bases from V and 4 from J, leaving 10 bases between them. Here the CDR3 DNA reads TGTGCCAGCAGCTTTGGCCTTGAATACGAGCAGTACTTC. Encoded protein: CASSFGLEYEQYF. Complete variable domain (other parts from reference TRBV7-6 and TRBJ2-7): GAGVSQSPRYKVTKRGQDVALRCDPISGHVSLYWYRQALGQGPEFLTYFNYEAQQDKSGLPNDRFSAERPEGSISTLTIQRTEQRDSAMYRCASSFGLEYEQYFGPGTRLTVT.

The J gene is TRBJ2-7, the V gene TRBV15; TRBD1 agrees at 7 bases. The germline V gene encodes CDR1 LNHNV and CDR2 YYDKDF (reference sequence). This CDR3 comprises 15 residues. V lost 5 bases, J lost 2 bases, and 9 bases stayed unmatched. The CDR3 is CATSGDREATYEQYF. The CDR3, as DNA: TGTGCCACCAGCGGCGACAGGGAAGCGACCTACGAGCAGTACTTC.

CDR3: CATSRDPDQPQHF. Here the CDR3 DNA reads TGTGCCACCAGCAGAGATCCAGATCAGCCCCAGCATTTT. The chain has TRBV15 and TRBJ1-5; D unresolved. Per germline, CDR1 LNHNV and CDR2 YYDKDF (reference sequence). The CDR3 loop spans 13 amino acids. V dropped 0 bases and J dropped 5 bases, with 5 bases sitting between them.

The V gene is TRBV19, the J gene TRBJ1-5; TRBD1 matches 10 bases. Germline loops: CDR1 LNHDA, CDR2 SQIVND (reference sequence). This CDR3 has 17 residues. The V and J ends lost 8 bases and 2 bases, in that order; junction bases with no gene match: 12. The CDR3 coding sequence is TGTGCCAGTCGCCGGACAGGGGGAGGGCTGGGCAATCAGCCCCAGCATTTT. It specifies CASRRTGGGLGNQPQHF.

CDR3 in DNA: TGTGCCAGCGGGGGACTGCTAAACACCGGGGAGCTGTTTTTT. Translation gives CASGGLLNTGELFF. V is TRBV2 and J is TRBJ2-2; maybe TRBD2 (6 bases). Trimming took off 8 bases at V and 2 bases at J, with 12 bases between the two ends. The CDR3 is made up of 14 amino acids. Looked up from germline, CDR1 is SNHLY and CDR2 is FYNNEI.

CDR3 bases: TGTGCCAGCAGCTTGCGACAGGGGGGCGAGCAGTACTTC. Translation gives CASSLRQGGEQYF. This chain links TRBV5-4 with TRBJ2-7; 9 bases are shared with TRBD1. The CDR3 has 13 residues. With V trimmed by 1 base and J by 6 bases, 2 bases remained unmatched. Germline V gene lookup returns CDR1 SGHNT and CDR2 YYREEE (reference sequence).

The genes are TRBV2 and TRBJ1-1; D is perhaps TRBD1 (5 bases). The CDR3 totals 13 residues. Germline V CDR1 and CDR2: SNHLY, FYNNEI. Trimming pared 6 bases from V and 9 bases from J, leaving 17 bases between. The CDR3 DNA follows: TGTGCCAGCAGGGTGGACAACTTTATACAAGCTTTCTTT. This codes for CASRVDNFIQAFF. The full variable domain, its missing parts supplied by reference TRBV2 and TRBJ1-1, is EPEVTQTPSHQVTQMGQEVILRCVPISNHLYFYWYRQILGQKVEFLVSFYNNEISEKSEIFDDQFSVERPDGSNFTLKIRSTKLEDSAMYFCASRVDNFIQAFFGQGTRLTVV.

The chain has TRBV4-3 and TRBJ2-5; D unclear. Germline values: CDR1 LGHNA, CDR2 YSLEER. The CDR3 covers 14 residues. V lost 0 bases and J lost 4, with 9 bases in between. The CDR3 nucleotides read TGCGCCAGCAGCCAAGACCGATTCGGAGAGACCCAGTACTTC. Its translation: CASSQDRFGETQYF.

This clone was detected only a few times. The chain recombines TRBV5-1 with TRBJ2-7; D perhaps matches TRBD2 (6 bases). Per germline, CDR1 SGHRS and CDR2 YFSETQ. The CDR3 has 16 residues. The V and J ends lost 0 bases and 0 bases respectively, with 13 bases between them. DNA of the CDR3: TGCGCCAGCAGCTTGGAAATCGGGGGTGGCTCCTACGAGCAGTACTTC. Its protein product is CASSLEIGGGSYEQYF.

The genes are TRBV19 and TRBJ1-5; D possibly corresponds to TRBD1 (5 bases). CDR1 and CDR2 (germline): LNHDA, SQIVND (reference sequence). Trimming stripped 3 bases from V and 4 bases from J, with 16 bases between. There are 16 residues in the CDR3. The CDR3 loop is CASSIFLGAENQPQHF. CDR3 nucleotides: TGTGCCAGTAGTATTTTCCTTGGGGCAGAAAATCAGCCCCAGCATTTT.

In this sample, this clone turned up a few times. Other nucleotide sequences from this sample produce the same CDR3. The chain joins TRBV10-3 to TRBJ2-7, with D possibly matching TRBD1 (6 bases). CDR1 and CDR2 (germline): ENHRY, SYGVKD. V shed 6 bases and J shed 1 base, with 7 bases lying between them. The CDR3 is made up of 12 amino acids. The CDR3 loop reads CAIRGQSYEQYF. The CDR3 region has the DNA TGTGCCATCAGAGGACAGTCCTACGAGCAGTACTTC.

The chain recombines TRBV6-1 with TRBJ2-7; a weak D match, TRBD1 (6 bases). Germline CDR1 MNHNS, CDR2 SASEGT. The V end was cut by 4 bases, the J end by 5 bases, with 12 bases between. The CDR3 is 13 amino acids. The CDR3 DNA is TGTGCCAGCAGTGGAATTGACAGGAACGAGCAGTACTTC. Encoded protein: CASSGIDRNEQYF.

The V call is TRBV6-6, the J call TRBJ2-5; 8 positions match TRBD2. J was trimmed by 7 bases and V by 4 bases; bases with no gene match: 14. The CDR3 totals 16 residues. From germline, CDR1 is MNHNY and CDR2 SVGAGI (reference sequence). CDR3 sequence (DNA): TGTGCCAGCAGTTCCCCGACTAGCGATGGGGGTCGGACCCAGTACTTC. This translates into CASSSPTSDGGRTQYF.

This sequence joins TRBV20-1 and TRBJ1-1, with a weak D call TRBD1 (6 bases). This CDR3 region has 11 residues. Trimming left V 2 bases short and J 8 bases short, with 9 bases between. Germline CDR1 is DFQATT and CDR2 is SNEGSKA (reference sequence). The CDR3 DNA follows: TGCAGTGCTAGACAAGGGACAGAAGCTTTCTTT. It encodes CSARQGTEAFF.

This clone was detected only a few times. This rearrangement joins TRBV2 to TRBJ1-2; D is possibly TRBD1 (5 bases). Germline CDR1 and CDR2: SNHLY and FYNNEI. V lost 3 bases and J 1 base, leaving 6 bases between the germline ends. The CDR3 has 13 residues. CDR3 protein: CASSDGGNYGYTF. CDR3 in DNA: TGTGCCAGCAGTGACGGGGGTAACTATGGCTACACCTTC.

V gene TRBV5-4 combines with J gene TRBJ2-5, with TRBD2 identical over 8 bases. Per germline, CDR1 SGHNT and CDR2 YYREEE (reference sequence). V gave up 5 bases and J gave up 0 bases; unmatched junction bases: 12. CDR3 length: 17 residues. Here the CDR3 DNA reads TGTGCCAGCAGTAATCCTTCAGCGGGGGAGTACCAAGAGACCCAGTACTTC. This gives the protein CASSNPSAGEYQETQYF.

This chain links TRBV19 with TRBJ1-1; 7 bases line up with TRBD1. This CDR3 spans 13 amino acids. The germline V gene has CDR1 LNHDA and CDR2 SQIVND (reference sequence). J lost 5 bases, V lost 4 bases, and 4 bases had no gene match. The CDR3 coding sequence is TGTGCCAGTAGTACTACAGGGGCGACTGAAGCTTTCTTT. Residues: CASSTTGATEAFF.

The chain couples TRBV5-6 to TRBJ2-7, with a possible D match to TRBD2 (6 bases). This CDR3 is built from 12 residues. V lost 6 bases and J 4 bases, leaving 11 bases between the germline ends. Looked up from germline, CDR1 is SGHDT and CDR2 is YYEEEE. The CDR3 region is CASTRRAYEQYF. The CDR3, as DNA: TGTGCCAGCACCCGGAGGGCATACGAGCAGTACTTC.